Included here is one T cell receptor beta chain sequence, with context. This sample is drawn from a study of beta chain features in type 1 diabetes. Sequencing targeted expressed TCRB transcripts, as all isolated RNA had been reverse transcribed. Method: immunoSEQ multiplex PCR; TCRdb's copy keeps in-frame clones and lacks some. Of 450,000 to 550,000 clones in the sample, approximately 30% are singletons; the top ten hold 0.065%. The V gene's germline CDR1 is DFQATT and CDR2 SNEGSKA (reference sequence). Trimming removed 6 bases from V and 5 bases from J; junction bases left unmatched: 4. CDR3 length: 11 amino acids.

The chain joins TRBV20-1 to TRBJ2-7, with 7 bases identical to TRBD1. The TCR was taken from a young man in good health. Material: naive CD4+ T cells from blood. The CDR3 nucleotides read TGCAGTGCCAGCAGGGGGAACGAGCAGTACTTC. Its protein is CSASRGNEQYF.